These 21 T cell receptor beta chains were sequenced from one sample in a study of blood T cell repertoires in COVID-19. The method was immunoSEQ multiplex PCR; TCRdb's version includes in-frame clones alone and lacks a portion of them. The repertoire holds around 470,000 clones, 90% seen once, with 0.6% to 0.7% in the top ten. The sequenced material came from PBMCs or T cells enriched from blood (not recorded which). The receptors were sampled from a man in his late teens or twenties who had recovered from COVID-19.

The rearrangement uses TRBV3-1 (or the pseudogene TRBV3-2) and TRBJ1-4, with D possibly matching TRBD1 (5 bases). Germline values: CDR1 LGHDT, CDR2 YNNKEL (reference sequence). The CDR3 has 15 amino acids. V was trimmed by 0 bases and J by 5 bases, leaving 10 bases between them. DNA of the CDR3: TGTGCCAGCAGCCAAGATCGGGGGATAAATGAAAAACTGTTTTTT. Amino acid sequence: CASSQDRGINEKLFF.

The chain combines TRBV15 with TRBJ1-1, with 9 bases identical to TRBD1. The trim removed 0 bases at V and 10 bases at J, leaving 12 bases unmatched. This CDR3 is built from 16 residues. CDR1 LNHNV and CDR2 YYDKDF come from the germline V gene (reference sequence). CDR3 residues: CATSRDRDRDIAAAFF. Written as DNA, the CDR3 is TGTGCCACCAGCAGAGATCGGGACAGGGACATCGCCGCAGCTTTCTTT.

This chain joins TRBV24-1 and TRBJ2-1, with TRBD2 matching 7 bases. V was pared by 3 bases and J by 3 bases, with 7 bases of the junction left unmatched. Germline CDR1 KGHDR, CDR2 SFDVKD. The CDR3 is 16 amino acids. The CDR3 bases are TGTGCCACCAGTGATCGGGCGGGAGCCGACTACAATGAGCAGTTCTTC. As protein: CATSDRAGADYNEQFF.

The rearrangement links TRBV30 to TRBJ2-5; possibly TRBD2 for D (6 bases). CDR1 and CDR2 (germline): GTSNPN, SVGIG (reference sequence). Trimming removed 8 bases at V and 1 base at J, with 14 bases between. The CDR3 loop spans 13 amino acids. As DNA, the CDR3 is TGTGCCACGACGCGGGGAGTCCAAGAGACCCAGTACTTC. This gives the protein CATTRGVQETQYF.

This chain's CDR3 is CASSLQGLSDEQYF. The CDR3 nucleotides are TGTGCCAGCAGCTTACAGGGACTATCGGACGAGCAGTACTTC. This chain uses TRBV28 with TRBJ2-7, with D tentatively TRBD2 (7 bases). Deletions cut 6 bases from V and 5 bases from J, with 17 bases between. CDR3 length: 14 amino acids. The V gene's germline CDR1 is MDHEN and CDR2 SYDVKM.

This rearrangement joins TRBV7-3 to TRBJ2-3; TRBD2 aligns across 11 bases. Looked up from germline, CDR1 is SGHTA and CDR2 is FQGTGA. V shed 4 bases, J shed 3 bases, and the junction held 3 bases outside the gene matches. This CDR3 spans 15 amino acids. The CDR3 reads CASSSTSGRTDTQYF. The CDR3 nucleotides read TGTGCCAGCAGCTCAACTAGCGGGAGAACAGATACGCAGTATTTT.

This CDR3 reads CASSITEGTEAFF. CDR3 sequence (DNA): TGTGCCAGCAGTATCACGGAGGGCACTGAAGCTTTCTTT. The chain employs TRBV27 and TRBJ1-1, with D unclear. Germline values: CDR1 MNHEY, CDR2 SMNVEV (reference sequence). This CDR3 has 13 amino acids. Trimming removed 5 bases at V and 4 bases at J, with 11 bases between.

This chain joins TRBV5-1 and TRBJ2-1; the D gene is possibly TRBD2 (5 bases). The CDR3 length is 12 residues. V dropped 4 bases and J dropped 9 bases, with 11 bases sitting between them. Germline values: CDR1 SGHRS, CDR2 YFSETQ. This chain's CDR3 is CASSEGSTEQFF. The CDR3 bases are TGCGCCAGCAGCGAGGGTTCCACTGAGCAGTTCTTC. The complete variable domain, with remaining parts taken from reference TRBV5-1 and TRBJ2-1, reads KAGVTQTPRYLIKTRGQQVTLSCSPISGHRSVSWYQQTPGQGLQFLFEYFSETQRNKGNFPGRFSGRQFSNSRSEMNVSTLELGDSALYLCASSEGSTEQFFGPGTRLTVL.

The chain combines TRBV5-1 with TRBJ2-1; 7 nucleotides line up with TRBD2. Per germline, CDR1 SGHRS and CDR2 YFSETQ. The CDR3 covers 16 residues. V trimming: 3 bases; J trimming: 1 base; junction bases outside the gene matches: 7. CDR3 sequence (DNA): TGCGCCAGCAGCTCCATAGCGGGTCTATCCTACAATGAGCAGTTCTTC. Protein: CASSSIAGLSYNEQFF.

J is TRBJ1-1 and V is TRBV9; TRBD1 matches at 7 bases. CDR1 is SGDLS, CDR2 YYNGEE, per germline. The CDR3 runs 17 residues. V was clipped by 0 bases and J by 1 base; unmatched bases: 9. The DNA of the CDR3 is TGTGCCAGCAGCGTAGAAGGGGGCCAGGCCAAGAACACTGAAGCTTTCTTT. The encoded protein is CASSVEGGQAKNTEAFF. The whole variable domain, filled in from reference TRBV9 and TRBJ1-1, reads DSGVTQTPKHLITATGQRVTLRCSPRSGDLSVYWYQQSLDQGLQFLIQYYNGEERAKGNILERFSAQQFPDLHSELNLSSLELGDSALYFCASSVEGGQAKNTEAFFGQGTRLTVV.

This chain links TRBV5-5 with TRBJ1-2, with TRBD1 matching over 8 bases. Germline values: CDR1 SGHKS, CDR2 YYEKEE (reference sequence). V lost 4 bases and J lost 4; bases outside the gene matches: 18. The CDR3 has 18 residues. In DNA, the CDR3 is TGTGCCAGCAGCGTCCGTCCAATGGAACAGGGGGTCCTCTATGGCTACACCTTC. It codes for CASSVRPMEQGVLYGYTF.

The CDR3 is CATGRVDLGETQYF. The CDR3 nucleotides read TGTGCCACAGGGAGGGTCGATTTGGGAGAGACCCAGTACTTC. This sequence joins TRBV10-3 and TRBJ2-5; 7 positions agree with TRBD2. The trim removed 10 bases at V and 4 bases at J, leaving 12 bases unmatched. The CDR3 has 14 residues. Germline-derived CDR1 and CDR2 are ENHRY and SYGVKD.

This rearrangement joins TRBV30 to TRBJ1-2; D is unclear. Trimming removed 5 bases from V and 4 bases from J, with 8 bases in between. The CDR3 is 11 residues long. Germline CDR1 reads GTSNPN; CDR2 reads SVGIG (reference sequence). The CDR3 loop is CAWGHGYGYTF. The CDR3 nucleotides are TGTGCCTGGGGGCACGGCTATGGCTACACCTTC.

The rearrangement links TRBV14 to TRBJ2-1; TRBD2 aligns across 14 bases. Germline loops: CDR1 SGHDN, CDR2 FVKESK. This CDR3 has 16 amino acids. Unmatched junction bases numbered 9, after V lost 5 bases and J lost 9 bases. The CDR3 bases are TGTGCCAGCAGCTGGGGACTAGCGGGAGTGGTGGGTGAGCAGTTCTTC. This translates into CASSWGLAGVVGEQFF.

In DNA form, the CDR3 reads TGTGCCAGCAGCCTTGTCAATCAGCCCCAGCATTTT. Translated, it gives CASSLVNQPQHF. The chain recombines TRBV12-3 or TRBV12-4 with TRBJ1-5; D not certain. The length of the CDR3 is 12 residues. Between the trimmed V and J ends, which lost 6 bases and 3 bases, there was a span of 6 bases.

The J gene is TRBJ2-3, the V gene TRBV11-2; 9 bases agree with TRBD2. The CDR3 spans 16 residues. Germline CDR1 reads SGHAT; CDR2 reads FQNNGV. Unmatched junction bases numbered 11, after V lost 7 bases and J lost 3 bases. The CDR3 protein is CASTITDLAGTDTQYF. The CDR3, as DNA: TGTGCCAGCACCATCACCGACCTAGCGGGAACAGATACGCAGTATTTT. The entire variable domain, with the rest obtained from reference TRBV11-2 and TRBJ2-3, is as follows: EAGVAQSPRYKIIEKRQSVAFWCNPISGHATLYWYQQILGQGPKLLIQFQNNGVVDDSQLPKDRFSAERLKGVDSTLKIQPAKLEDSAVYLCASTITDLAGTDTQYFGPGTRLTVL.

In DNA form, the CDR3 reads TGTGCCGTCGCCGGGGGAGGGTCTTACGATGAGCAGTTCTTC. It yields the protein CAVAGGGSYDEQFF. V usage is TRBV10-3 and J usage is TRBJ2-1; 7 nucleotides align to TRBD2. There are 14 residues in the CDR3. Trimming cost V 11 bases and J 8 bases; bases outside gene matches: 15. Germline V gene sequence: CDR1 ENHRY, CDR2 SYGVKD.

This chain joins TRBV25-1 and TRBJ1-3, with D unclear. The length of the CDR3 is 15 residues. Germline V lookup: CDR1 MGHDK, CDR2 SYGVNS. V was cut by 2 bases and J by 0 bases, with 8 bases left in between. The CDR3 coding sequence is TGTGCCAGCAGTGAACCCGGAGACTCTGGAAACACCATATATTTT. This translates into CASSEPGDSGNTIYF.

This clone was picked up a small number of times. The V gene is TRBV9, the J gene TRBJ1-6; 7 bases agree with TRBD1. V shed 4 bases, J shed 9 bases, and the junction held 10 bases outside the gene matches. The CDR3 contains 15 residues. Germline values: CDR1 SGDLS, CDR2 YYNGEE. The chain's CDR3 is CASSPVGQGVSPLHF. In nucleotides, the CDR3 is TGTGCCAGCAGCCCAGTGGGGCAGGGGGTTTCACCCCTCCACTTT. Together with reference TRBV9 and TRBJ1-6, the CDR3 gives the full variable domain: DSGVTQTPKHLITATGQRVTLRCSPRSGDLSVYWYQQSLDQGLQFLIQYYNGEERAKGNILERFSAQQFPDLHSELNLSSLELGDSALYFCASSPVGQGVSPLHFGNGTRLTVT.

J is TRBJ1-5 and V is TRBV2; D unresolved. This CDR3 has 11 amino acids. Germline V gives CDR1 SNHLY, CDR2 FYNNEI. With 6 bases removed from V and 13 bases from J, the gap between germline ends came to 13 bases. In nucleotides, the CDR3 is TGTGCCAGCAGCCCCCGGGGTTTGCAGCATTTT. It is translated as CASSPRGLQHF.

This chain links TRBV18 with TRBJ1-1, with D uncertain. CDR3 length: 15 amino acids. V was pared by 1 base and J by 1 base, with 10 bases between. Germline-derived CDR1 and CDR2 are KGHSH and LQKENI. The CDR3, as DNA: TGTGCCAGCTCACCACTTGCGGGCGCGAACACTGAAGCTTTCTTT. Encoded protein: CASSPLAGANTEAFF.